Below are 6 T cell receptor beta chains sequenced from a single sample in a study of T cells expressing NK-cell markers. TCRdb re-called the 5' RACE reads and shows each CDR3 protein once, DNA omitted. The repertoire table contains about 400,000 distinct CDR3 sequences. The sample was blood T cells: a sorted CD56 or NKG2C T cell subset, CD4+ or CD8+ T cells, or bulk PBMC T cells (not recorded which). The source is a woman aged 50 to 60 in good health.

The gene calls are TRBV12-3 or TRBV12-4 and TRBJ1-1. The CDR3 is 15 residues long. CDR3 sequence: CASSPTGFLNTEAFF.

The chain combines TRBV15 with TRBJ1-2. This CDR3 comprises 13 residues. Germline loops: CDR1 LNHNV, CDR2 YYDKDF (reference sequence). The chain's CDR3 is CATSRDRVDGYTF. The full variable domain, in which reference TRBV15 and TRBJ1-2 provide the parts outside the CDR3, is DAMVIQNPRYQVTQFGKPVTLSCSQTLNHNVMYWYQQKSSQAPKLLFHYYDKDFNNEADTPDNFQSRRPNTSFCFLDIRSPGLGDTAMYLCATSRDRVDGYTFGSGTRLTVV.

J is TRBJ2-1 and V is TRBV20-1. The length of the CDR3 is 15 residues. In germline, CDR1 is DFQATT, CDR2 SNEGSKA (reference sequence). The CDR3 reads CSASLGNAYYNEQFF.

The J gene is TRBJ2-5, the V gene TRBV27; lacking DNA, the TRBD1 call made by TCRdb goes unchecked. Germline V lookup: CDR1 MNHEY, CDR2 SMNVEV (reference sequence). The CDR3 consists of 14 residues. The CDR3 sequence is CASTRAVGQETQYF.

The chain carries TRBV29-1 and TRBJ1-2. Germline-derived CDR1 and CDR2 are SQVTM and ANQGSEA. The CDR3 is made up of 12 amino acids. CDR3 in amino acids: CSTEKANYGYTF.

The rearrangement joins TRBV19 to TRBJ2-2; the TCRdb call, TRBD2, lacks DNA for checking. The germline CDR1 and CDR2 sequences are LNHDA and SQIVND (reference sequence). The CDR3 spans 14 residues. The CDR3 loop is CASTGGVGTGELFF.